Shown below are 20 T cell receptor beta chains from a single sample sequenced in a study of CD8+ T cells in alopecia areata. In each case, RNA was isolated and then reverse transcribed into cDNA as the sequencing template. Profiled with immunoSEQ multiplex PCR; TCRdb holds only in-frame clones, not every one. The data contain some 130,000 clones, more than 45% of them seen just once; the ten biggest clones take up about 0.5%. Treatment denoted: oral pan-JAK inhibitor, 5-10 mg twice daily. Sample: CD4+ T cells sorted from blood, taken at week 4, from a patient treated with tofacitinib. All receptors come from a human donor with alopecia areata.

The rearrangement joins TRBV29-1 to TRBJ1-1, with 9 bases identical to TRBD1. In germline, CDR1 is SQVTM, CDR2 ANQGSEA. J gave up 2 bases and V 7 bases, and 8 bases lay outside the gene matches. The CDR3 totals 14 residues. The CDR3 sequence is CSARRDRANTEAFF. The CDR3 nucleotides are TGCAGCGCCCGAAGGGACAGGGCAAACACTGAAGCTTTCTTT.

In the case of this clone: Other DNA sequences in the sample encode the same CDR3. This chain connects TRBV5-6 to TRBJ2-3; D is unresolved. Germline V gives CDR1 SGHDT, CDR2 YYEEEE. Between the trimmed V and J ends, which lost 0 bases and 6 bases, there was a span of 2 bases. This CDR3 is 11 amino acids long. DNA for the CDR3: TGTGCCAGCAGCTTGGGGGATACGCAGTATTTT. Translation: CASSLGDTQYF.

V usage is TRBV29-1 and J usage is TRBJ2-3; D may be TRBD2 (5 bases). The V gene's germline CDR1 is SQVTM and CDR2 ANQGSEA. This CDR3 is built from 11 residues. V lost 8 bases to trimming and J lost 6 bases, with 12 bases between them. The CDR3 coding sequence is TGCAGCACTGGAGAGGGCGATACGCAGTATTTT. This gives the protein CSTGEGDTQYF.

The table lists this clone with many counts. The J gene is TRBJ2-7, the V gene TRBV7-2; D not resolved. The V end was cut by 0 bases, the J end by 2 bases, with 8 bases between. CDR3 length equals 14 residues. Germline CDR1 and CDR2: SGHTA and FQGNSA. The CDR3 nucleotides read TGTGCCAGCAGCTTAGCTCTCCACGCCTACGAGCAGTACTTC. This gives the protein CASSLALHAYEQYF.

This clone was recorded once. The chain employs TRBV6-1 and TRBJ2-5; 7 bases are a match to TRBD1. Losses at the gene ends were 6 bases for V and 4 bases for J; bases not matched to a gene: 5. CDR1 is MNHNS, CDR2 SASEGT, per germline. The length of the CDR3 is 13 residues. CDR3: CASRSGGPETQYF. In DNA, the CDR3 is TGTGCCAGCAGATCAGGGGGTCCAGAGACCCAGTACTTC.

The chain has TRBV30 and TRBJ1-1; the D is unclear. This CDR3 has 14 amino acids. V was shortened by 4 bases and J by 1 base, with 13 bases between the two germline ends. The V gene's germline CDR1 is GTSNPN and CDR2 SVGIG (reference sequence). CDR3 bases: TGTGCCTGGACGGACCTTAAATGGAACACTGAAGCTTTCTTT. Protein: CAWTDLKWNTEAFF.

The rearrangement links TRBV18 to TRBJ2-7; 8 bases line up with TRBD1. The V gene's germline CDR1 is KGHSH and CDR2 LQKENI. This CDR3 is built from 13 residues. The V and J ends lost 8 bases and 3 bases, in that order; junction bases with no gene match: 6. The CDR3 sequence: CASQLGTGYEQYF. The DNA for the CDR3 is TGTGCCAGCCAGCTGGGGACAGGCTACGAGCAGTACTTC.

The rearrangement joins TRBV29-1 to TRBJ1-3; 8 bases map to TRBD1. Per the germline V gene, CDR1 is SQVTM and CDR2 is ANQGSEA. V gave up 4 bases and J gave up 6 bases; unmatched junction bases: 14. The CDR3 consists of 16 residues. In DNA, the CDR3 is TGCAGCGTTGGAAGGTACGGGGACAGGAGGGAAAACACCATATATTTT. As protein: CSVGRYGDRRENTIYF.

This chain connects TRBV7-9 to TRBJ1-2, with D possibly matching TRBD1 (6 bases). Germline-derived CDR1 and CDR2 are SEHNR and FQNEAQ (reference sequence). The CDR3 runs 16 residues. The germline V and J ends were trimmed by 4 bases and 2 bases, with 17 bases remaining between them. CDR3 DNA sequence: TGTGCCAGCAGCTCATCGTATACGAGGGGGAACTATGGCTACACCTTC. Translating gives CASSSSYTRGNYGYTF.

The V and J genes are TRBV15 and TRBJ2-4; D might be TRBD1 (6 bases). The ends were cut back, 2 bases at V and 4 bases at J, with 18 bases in the middle. The CDR3 totals 17 residues. Germline V gene data show CDR1 as LNHNV and CDR2 as YYDKDF (reference sequence). Written as DNA, the CDR3 is TGTGCCACCAGCAGAAGGGACACAAGGGGACCGAAAAACATTCAGTACTTC. It translates to CATSRRDTRGPKNIQYF. Full variable domain (rest looked up from reference TRBV15 and TRBJ2-4): DAMVIQNPRYQVTQFGKPVTLSCSQTLNHNVMYWYQQKSSQAPKLLFHYYDKDFNNEADTPDNFQSRRPNTSFCFLDIRSPGLGDTAMYLCATSRRDTRGPKNIQYFGAGTRLSVL.

J is TRBJ1-5 and V is TRBV2; 7 bases agree with TRBD1. J was trimmed by 0 bases and V by 6 bases; bases with no gene match: 5. The CDR3 length is 15 residues. In germline, CDR1 is SNHLY, CDR2 FYNNEI. The CDR3 reads CASRGTDYSNQPQHF. CDR3 in DNA: TGTGCCAGCAGGGGGACAGACTATAGCAATCAGCCCCAGCATTTT.

This clone occurred once. The chain links TRBV2 to TRBJ2-1; D not resolved. The V gene lost 6 bases and the J gene lost 6 bases, with 12 bases spanning the gap. The CDR3 has 13 amino acids. Germline V gives CDR1 SNHLY, CDR2 FYNNEI. For the CDR3, the DNA is TGTGCCAGCAGCCCGAACCCGGGCAATGAGCAGTTCTTC. It is translated as CASSPNPGNEQFF. Together with reference TRBV2 and TRBJ2-1, the CDR3 gives the full variable domain: EPEVTQTPSHQVTQMGQEVILRCVPISNHLYFYWYRQILGQKVEFLVSFYNNEISEKSEIFDDQFSVERPDGSNFTLKIRSTKLEDSAMYFCASSPNPGNEQFFGPGTRLTVL.

This chain links TRBV2 with TRBJ2-1, with D hard to call. CDR1 and CDR2 (germline): SNHLY, FYNNEI. V was clipped by 8 bases and J by 6 bases, with 17 bases between them. CDR3 size: 14 residues. CDR3 in amino acids: CASSDRARTNEQFF. In DNA, the CDR3 is TGTGCCAGCTCTGACCGGGCGAGAACCAATGAGCAGTTCTTC.

This chain uses TRBV29-1 with TRBJ1-1; the D gene is possibly TRBD1 (5 bases). Trimming removed 7 bases at V and 7 bases at J, with 16 bases between. The CDR3 loop spans 12 amino acids. Per the germline V gene, CDR1 is SQVTM and CDR2 is ANQGSEA. The chain's CDR3 is CSGSRGGLEAFF. DNA of the CDR3: TGCAGCGGTTCACGGGGGGGTCTTGAAGCTTTCTTT.

J is TRBJ2-5 and V is TRBV5-1; 7 bases fit TRBD2. From germline, CDR1 is SGHRS and CDR2 YFSETQ. The CDR3 length is 15 residues. V shed 4 bases, J shed 5 bases, and the junction held 11 bases outside the gene matches. CDR3 in amino acids: CASSIQRGVGETQYF. The CDR3 DNA reads as TGCGCCAGCAGCATCCAACGGGGGGTTGGTGAGACCCAGTACTTC.

The CDR3 DNA sequence: TGTGCCAGCAGCCAGGGACAGGGGCCCTCTTCCGAGCAGTACTTC. This sequence encodes CASSQGQGPSSEQYF. This rearrangement joins TRBV7-9 to TRBJ2-7; 10 bases are a match to TRBD1. Germline assignment: CDR1 SEHNR and CDR2 FQNEAQ (reference sequence). The CDR3 spans 15 residues. J gave up 6 bases and V 5 bases, and 10 bases lay outside the gene matches.

The chain couples TRBV23-1 to TRBJ1-2; no reliable D call. TRBV23-1 is known as an ORF, though its function is uncertain. The CDR3 is 12 residues long. V lost 3 bases to trimming and J lost 4 bases, with 6 bases between them. Here the CDR3 reads CASSQYPYGYTF. The CDR3 DNA follows: TGCGCCAGCAGTCAGTACCCCTATGGCTACACCTTC.

In regard to this clone: An end of the junction differs from the germline gene, which may be a read error. The gene calls are TRBV18 and TRBJ1-5, with 9 bases matching TRBD1. This CDR3 region has 14 residues. Germline CDR1 reads KGHSH; CDR2 reads LQKENI. In nucleotides, the CDR3 is TGTGCCAGCTCAAGTACAGGGGGCAACCAGCCCCAGCATTTT. It specifies CASSSTGGNQPQHF. Combining the CDR3 with reference TRBV18 and TRBJ1-5 gives the whole variable domain NAGVMQNPRHLVRRRGQEARLRCSPMKGHSHVYWYRQLPEEGLKFMVYLQKENIIDESGMPKERFSAEFPKEGPSILRIQQVVRGDSAAYFCASSSTGGNQPQHFGDGTRLSIL.

V gene TRBV9 combines with J gene TRBJ2-3; D is unresolved. In germline, CDR1 is SGDLS, CDR2 YYNGEE. V shed 1 base and J shed 4 bases, with 4 bases lying between them. CDR3 length: 12 residues. CDR3 bases: TGTGCCAGCAGCGTAAGCCCAGATACGCAGTATTTT. Protein: CASSVSPDTQYF.

This clone was found a few times. This chain uses TRBV29-1 with TRBJ2-7, with 7 bases lining up with TRBD1. Germline V gene lookup returns CDR1 SQVTM and CDR2 ANQGSEA. The CDR3 has 12 amino acids. Germline trimming cut 7 bases from V and 6 bases from J; bases unmatched to any gene: 9. In nucleotides, the CDR3 is TGCAGCGCGAGACAGGGATCGGGCGAGCAGTACTTC. This sequence encodes CSARQGSGEQYF.